This T cell receptor beta chain stems from a study of tumor-infiltrating lymphocytes in primary liver carcinoma (dated by TCRdb to 2016 to 2017). For context, the study as a whole: Hepatocellular carcinoma (four) or combined HCC and intrahepatic cholangiocarcinoma (one) was present in the five patients, who were three men and two women aged 30 to 69 years. TCRbeta repertoire sequencing covered roughly 35 specimens from 5 patients: roughly 25 tumor regions, 5 adjacent noncancerous liver tissues and 5 peripheral blood samples. Samples yielded roughly 3.5 to 8 million productive TCRbeta reads; read depth did not differ significantly between tissue types. The five patients had tumors of stage T1-T3 N0M0, with maximum diameters ranging from about 4 to 11 cm. Across five regions of each liver tumor, along with adjacent normal tissue and blood, the study brought together TCRbeta repertoire sequencing, expression microarrays and whole-exome sequencing. Reproducibility between technical replicate repertoires was high, with correlation coefficients above 0.95 and mean shared-clone rates about 0.9.

The full study reports these points: Because sequencing covered only the TCR beta chain and unpaired alpha chains were not captured, true repertoire diversity is likely underestimated. Compared with blood, tumors had a significantly larger share of the repertoire taken up by the top 250 clones (p = 0.039). Only five or six patients were included in the study, and the authors note that the findings should be validated in a larger study. Since the samples were bulk and unsorted, there was no way to compare CD4+ and CD8+ T cell repertoires. Consistent with antigen-driven expansion, pairs of tumor regions showed higher repertoire overlap (mean about 35%) than either tumor-adjacent pairs (roughly 17%) or tumor-blood pairs (around 14%).

Total RNA and DNA were co-extracted without cell sorting from approximately 22-30 mg of bulk tissue using the AllPrep DNA/RNA mini kit. Between late 2015 and early 2016, roughly five patients in China with histopathologically diagnosed primary liver carcinoma had surgical resection. Patients had chronic HBV infection and were treatment-naive at sampling. Fresh tumor and adjacent tissue pieces were bisected, with one half stored in RNAlater at -80 degrees C and the other half sent for histology. This clonotype was counted at least ten times. It lacks a known antigen. Within one base of it there is no much larger clone, and no base qualities were kept. TCRbeta-specific cDNA was reverse-transcribed from approximately 500 ng total RNA using a constant-region primer and ProtoScript II reverse transcriptase. TCRbeta libraries were built with three nested multiplex PCR rounds, a slightly modified ARM-PCR procedure. Multiplex TRBV1-TRBV30 forward primers and a Cbeta reverse primer were used in the first two PCR rounds, each of which was run for around 10 cycles. Sample barcodes and Illumina adapters were attached in a final 25-cycle PCR using Deep VentR polymerase. Before sequencing, amplicons between 200 and 500 bp were purified from gel using a QIAquick gel extraction kit. An Illumina HiSeq 2500 was used to sequence the TCRbeta amplicons with 250-bp paired-end reads. For the original study's pipeline: Trimmomatic v0.33 was used to quality-trim the reads, and FLASH v1.2.11 was used to merge paired reads so that full CDR3 sequences could be recovered. V, D and J germline segments were assigned to the rearranged TCRbeta sequences using MiGEC v1.2.1b. VDJtools v1.0.0 computed clonotype statistics and Shannon-Wiener diversity indices. Except for diversity analysis, only the 250 most abundant clonotypes of each sample were used in subsequent analyses to reduce sampling bias. TCRdb trimmed the raw reads at Q25, called clones with MiXCR and kept productive beta chains. CDR3 protein sequences are deduplicated, and each keeps its most common genes and DNA. The V and J calls, along with clone size, are taken from TCRdb and not from the paper's own processing. The sample has tens of thousands of distinct CDR3 sequences on record, more than 70% of them singletons. The ten top clones hold about 35% of the sample.

CDR3 length: 9 amino acids, cysteine to phenylalanine. Of all the DNA, just the CDR3 is kept, 27 bases in frame from base 1. V is shortened by 9 bases, J by 2 bases, and the region joining them spans 1 base. The germline V gene sets CDR1 to MGHDK and CDR2 to SYGVNS. The sample consisted of tumor-adjacent normal liver tissue. This clonotype was sampled from a middle-aged man with primary liver carcinoma and hepatitis B virus infection. The rearranged segments are TRBV25-1 and TRBJ2-5; no D segment can be confidently identified. The CDR3 amino acid sequence is: CASQETQYF. The nucleotides read TGTGCCAGTCAAGAGACCCAGTACTTC.